A selection of T cell receptor beta chains follows, all from one sample in a study of OX40 agonist ivuxolimab in advanced cancers. Some clones are missing from TCRdb's copy, which holds only in-frame ones; the method was immunoSEQ multiplex PCR. The profile shows tens of thousands of clones, around 90% of them singletons. The specimen was CD4+ or CD8+ T cells sorted from blood, collected in a trial of the OX40 agonist ivuxolimab. These receptors were collected from an adult with an advanced solid tumor such as melanoma, head and neck, liver or kidney cancer. The CDR3 runs from the conserved cysteine through the conserved F or W. Each record gives: V gene, D gene, J gene, clone size, CDR3 DNA, CDR3 protein. A D gene is named only where the DNA matches it firmly. Expanded clones are given a class, and other clones once, few, many or no size at all.

>TRBV7-3|.|TRBJ1-1|.
TGTGCCAGCAGCTTTACCGGGCGGTCCGAAGCTTTCTTT
CASSFTGRSEAFF
>TRBV28|.|TRBJ1-3|.
TGTGCCAGCAGTTTACCCTCTGGCGGTGGAAACACCATATATTTT
CASSLPSGGGNTIYF
>TRBV4-1|.|TRBJ2-1|.
TGCGCCAGCAGCCAAGGCGGCGGGAATCGCGATGAGCAGTTCTTC
CASSQGGGNRDEQFF
>TRBV7-6|.|TRBJ1-5|.
TGTGCCAGCAGCTTAACGGGGGCAGAAAGCAATCAGCCCCAGCATTTT
CASSLTGAESNQPQHF
>TRBV5-1|TRBD2|TRBJ2-3|.
TGCGCCAGCAGCTTGGGACTAGCGGACACAGATACGCAGTATTTT
CASSLGLADTDTQYF
>TRBV5-1|.|TRBJ2-2|.
TGCGCCAGCAGCTTGGCGGGAGTAGGCACCGGGGAGCTGTTTTTT
CASSLAGVGTGELFF
>TRBV14|TRBD2|TRBJ2-2|.
TGTGCCAGCAGCCGGAATAGCGGGTCGGGCACCGGGGAGCTGTTTTTT
CASSRNSGSGTGELFF
>TRBV10-3|TRBD1|TRBJ2-3|once
TGTGCCATCAGGGGGGACAGCCGCACAGATACGCAGTATTTT
CAIRGDSRTDTQYF
>TRBV19|TRBD2|TRBJ2-3|.
TGTGCCAGTAGTACTGGACTAGTTCCAGATACGCAGTATTTT
CASSTGLVPDTQYF
>TRBV7-2|TRBD1|TRBJ2-7|.
TGTGCCAGCAGCCGGACAGGAAACTACGAGCAGTACTTC
CASSRTGNYEQYF
>TRBV27|.|TRBJ1-2|.
TGTGCCAGCAGTTCCTCGACAGTCTATGGCTACACCTTC
CASSSSTVYGYTF
>TRBV29-1|.|TRBJ2-3|.
TGCAGCGTTGATTTATGGGATTTGCGGGCAGATACGCAGTATTTT
CSVDLWDLRADTQYF
>TRBV6-6|TRBD2|TRBJ2-1|.
TGTGCCAGCAGTTGGAGCGGGAGCACCTACAATGAGCAGTTCTTC
CASSWSGSTYNEQFF
>TRBV10-3|.|TRBJ2-7|few
TGTGCCAGCAGGGACGGTCCCGAGCAGTACTTC
CASRDGPEQYF
>TRBV5-1|.|TRBJ2-7|.
TGCGCCAGCAGCTTGGCACCCGGGGTCGGTGATGAGCAGTACTTC
CASSLAPGVGDEQYF
>TRBV5-5|TRBD1|TRBJ1-5|.
TGTGCCAGCAGCTGGGGACAGTTCAATCAGCCCCAGCATTTT
CASSWGQFNQPQHF
>TRBV29-1|.|TRBJ2-2|.
TGCAGCGCACCAGTAGGGGTTGTGAACACCGGGGAGCTGTTTTTT
CSAPVGVVNTGELFF
>TRBV11-2|TRBD2|TRBJ2-7|.
TGTGCCAGCAGCCCGACTAGCGGGAGGACCCCCTACGAGCAGTACTTC
CASSPTSGRTPYEQYF
>TRBV7-3|.|TRBJ2-3|.
TGTGCCAGCAGCCGGGACAGCACAGATACGCAGTATTTT
CASSRDSTDTQYF
>TRBV7-6|.|TRBJ2-3|.
TGTGCCAGCACGGCGATAAGCGGACATGGGGATACGCAGTATTTT
CASTAISGHGDTQYF
>TRBV27|.|TRBJ2-7|.
TGTGCCAGCAGCTATGCCCACTACGAGCAGTACTTC
CASSYAHYEQYF
>TRBV5-5|.|TRBJ1-1|.
TGTGCCAGCAGCCCCCTCCTGGGGAACACTGAAGCTTTCTTT
CASSPLLGNTEAFF
>TRBV11-2|.|TRBJ2-7|.
TGTGCCAGCAGCTTAATGGGCGAGCAGTACTTC
CASSLMGEQYF
>TRBV29-1|.|TRBJ2-1|.
TGCAGCGTTCGGGGCAGAGGGGACAATGAGCAGTTCTTC
CSVRGRGDNEQFF
>TRBV19|.|TRBJ1-1|.
TGTGCCAGTAGTACCCGAGACATGGGGGCGGGGGCTGAAGCTTTCTTT
CASSTRDMGAGAEAFF
>TRBV30|.|TRBJ2-7|.
TGTGCCTGGAGGCGTACCTTGGCTCTGCCCGAGCAGTACTTC
CAWRRTLALPEQYF